These T cell receptor beta chains were read from a single sample in a study of blood T cell repertoires in COVID-19. Profiled with immunoSEQ multiplex PCR; TCRdb holds only in-frame clones, not every one. The sample has 100,000 to 150,000 clones; roughly 80% are singletons. The material sequenced was peripheral blood. Receptors originate from a man in his 60s with acute or convalescent COVID-19. The CDR3 runs from the conserved cysteine through the conserved F or W. A D gene is named only where the DNA matches it firmly.

V	J	D	CDR3
TRBV6-2/TRBV6-3	TRBJ1-1	NA	CASSYGQGTEAFF
TRBV11-3	TRBJ2-1	NA	CASSPETTSYNEQFF
TRBV6-5	TRBJ2-5	NA	CASSLPGSSETQYF
TRBV6-5	TRBJ1-6	TRBD1	CASSGTGRNSPLHF
TRBV5-1	TRBJ2-1	TRBD2	CASSWASGAGSEQFF
TRBV30	TRBJ1-4	NA	CAWSVLATNEKLFF
TRBV2	TRBJ1-2	TRBD1	CARGQAGNYGYTF
TRBV15	TRBJ2-7	TRBD1	CATSRGTGYEGSEQYF
TRBV5-1	TRBJ2-7	TRBD1	CASSKDRGPSYEQYF
TRBV5-6	TRBJ1-1	TRBD1	CASSFRDREASEAFF
TRBV18	TRBJ2-5	NA	CASSPRAEGRQETQYF
TRBV2	TRBJ1-3	NA	CASRLPTGSSGNTIYF
TRBV5-1	TRBJ1-4	NA	CASSPVGGTNEKLFF
TRBV5-1	TRBJ2-6	NA	CASTSVDTPGANVLTF
TRBV6-5	TRBJ2-5	NA	CASSYSYSPETQYF
TRBV7-9	TRBJ2-1	TRBD2	CAIGLAGALLGDNEQFF
TRBV5-1	TRBJ1-1	TRBD1	CASSPIPTGPIKAFF
TRBV3-1/TRBV3-2	TRBJ1-3	NA	CASSQDLRRMTGGNTIYF
TRBV7-3	TRBJ2-2	NA	CASSFGVTGELFF
TRBV2	TRBJ1-1	NA	CASSRTEGTEAFF
TRBV7-3	TRBJ2-3	TRBD2	CASNAGGPRDTQYF
TRBV6-5	TRBJ2-7	NA	CASWADYEQYF
TRBV6-5	TRBJ2-1	TRBD1	CASRPGQGRFNEQFF
TRBV7-3	TRBJ1-1	TRBD1	CASSSGQPRDTEAFF
TRBV11-3	TRBJ2-5	NA	CASNSPTGETQYF
TRBV30	TRBJ1-5	NA	CAWSGGRNQPQHF
TRBV18	TRBJ2-3	TRBD1	CASSPRGWTGSTDTQYF
TRBV18	TRBJ2-7	NA	CASSPGQNYEQYF
TRBV21-1	TRBJ1-1	NA	CASSKPGSVWDTEAFF
TRBV27	TRBJ2-7	NA	CASSLKWTGNYEQYF
TRBV18	TRBJ1-2	NA	CASSLRQDFDGYTF
TRBV5-1	TRBJ2-7	TRBD2	CASSLLAGYGEQYF
TRBV27	TRBJ1-5	NA	CASSHSTSVGNQPQHF
TRBV3-1/TRBV3-2	TRBJ1-1	NA	CASSQGRNTEAFF
TRBV24-1	TRBJ2-5	TRBD2	CATRGLAGAGETQYF